Shown below are 10 T cell receptor beta chains from a single sample sequenced in a study of shared clonotypes between healthy human individuals. Sequencing used immunoSEQ multiplex PCR; TCRdb keeps in-frame clones, though not all of them. The profile shows some 2,000,000 clones, roughly 94% of them singletons. Sequenced: naive CD4+ T cells sorted from blood. Subset described: CD45RA+ positively selected. These receptors were obtained from a man younger than 35 in good health.

As for this clone: Different DNA sequences within this sample yield the same CDR3. The chain links TRBV20-1 to TRBJ1-2, with D possibly matching TRBD1 (5 bases). CDR1 and CDR2 from the germline V gene are DFQATT and SNEGSKA (reference sequence). The CDR3 contains 11 residues. The V end was cut by 6 bases, the J end by 3 bases, with 8 bases between. CDR3 sequence (DNA): TGCAGTGCCAGGGAGGACTATGGCTACACCTTC. It encodes CSAREDYGYTF.

As for this clone: Other DNA sequences of this sample code for an identical CDR3. This chain joins TRBV5-1 and TRBJ2-5; 7 bases are a match to TRBD1. The CDR3 spans 14 residues. The junction had 2 bases not matched to a gene; V was cut back by 1 base and J by 2 bases. Germline assignment: CDR1 SGHRS and CDR2 YFSETQ. This CDR3 reads CASSLMTGQETQYF. The CDR3, as DNA: TGCGCCAGCAGCTTGATGACAGGGCAAGAGACCCAGTACTTC.

V is TRBV5-1 and J is TRBJ2-1, with D uncertain. The germline V gene encodes CDR1 SGHRS and CDR2 YFSETQ. The CDR3 totals 15 residues. The V end was cut by 2 bases, the J end by 0 bases, with 9 bases between. CDR3 nucleotides: TGCGCCAGCAGCTTTTCGGTTAGCTCCTACAATGAGCAGTTCTTC. Translated, it gives CASSFSVSSYNEQFF.

V is TRBV2 and J is TRBJ2-5; maybe TRBD1 (6 bases). This CDR3 is 13 amino acids long. The V end was cut by 7 bases, the J end by 1 base, with 10 bases between. Looked up from germline, CDR1 is SNHLY and CDR2 is FYNNEI. The CDR3 DNA is TGTGCCAGCAAAAAACAGGGCCAAGAGACCCAGTACTTC. It codes for CASKKQGQETQYF. Supplemented by reference TRBV2 and TRBJ2-5, the full variable domain reads EPEVTQTPSHQVTQMGQEVILRCVPISNHLYFYWYRQILGQKVEFLVSFYNNEISEKSEIFDDQFSVERPDGSNFTLKIRSTKLEDSAMYFCASKKQGQETQYFGPGTRLLVL.

The rearrangement uses TRBV28 and TRBJ1-3, with TRBD1 as a possible D gene (5 bases). The germline V and J ends were trimmed by 7 bases and 3 bases, with 16 bases remaining between them. CDR3 length: 15 residues. Looked up from germline, CDR1 is MDHEN and CDR2 is SYDVKM. The CDR3 DNA reads TGTGCCAGCACCCCCGAGGGGCTGGGTGGAAACACCATATATTTT. Translated, it gives CASTPEGLGGNTIYF.

This clone has more than one count but fewer than ten. This same CDR3 is encoded by further DNA sequences in the sample. The rearrangement links TRBV30 to TRBJ2-6, with no clear D. The CDR3 has 13 amino acids. With 3 bases removed from V and 3 bases from J, the gap between germline ends came to 6 bases. Germline-derived CDR1 and CDR2 are GTSNPN and SVGIG (reference sequence). As DNA, the CDR3 is TGTGCCTGGAGACATGGTGGGGCCAACGTCCTGACTTTC. The encoded protein is CAWRHGGANVLTF.

The J gene is TRBJ2-1, the V gene TRBV7-2; D unresolved. V lost 3 bases and J 10 bases, leaving 7 bases between the germline ends. CDR3 size: 11 residues. Germline CDR1 and CDR2: SGHTA and FQGNSA. CDR3 in amino acids: CASSFMVEQFF. The CDR3 DNA sequence: TGTGCCAGCAGCTTTATGGTCGAGCAGTTCTTC.

The chain has TRBV14 and TRBJ1-2, with TRBD1 matching over 8 bases. Germline values: CDR1 SGHDN, CDR2 FVKESK. V lost 1 base, J lost 4 bases, and 5 bases stayed unmatched. The CDR3 is 15 amino acids. CDR3 sequence (DNA): TGTGCCAGCAGCCAAGGGCAGGGGGCCGGCTATGGCTACACCTTC. Its protein is CASSQGQGAGYGYTF. Supplemented by reference TRBV14 and TRBJ1-2, the full variable domain reads EAGVTQFPSHSVIEKGQTVTLRCDPISGHDNLYWYRRVMGKEIKFLLHFVKESKQDESGMPNNRFLAERTGGTYSTLKVQPAELEDSGVYFCASSQGQGAGYGYTFGSGTRLTVV.

The genes are TRBV18 and TRBJ2-4, with D tentatively TRBD1 (6 bases). The CDR3 sequence is 15 residues long. V shed 2 bases and J shed 8 bases, with 16 bases lying between them. Germline V lookup: CDR1 KGHSH, CDR2 LQKENI. CDR3 coding DNA: TGTGCCAGCTCACCAGCGGGCAGGGGAACGGACATTCAGTACTTC. Translating it yields CASSPAGRGTDIQYF. The full variable domain, in which reference TRBV18 and TRBJ2-4 provide the parts outside the CDR3, is NAGVMQNPRHLVRRRGQEARLRCSPMKGHSHVYWYRQLPEEGLKFMVYLQKENIIDESGMPKERFSAEFPKEGPSILRIQQVVRGDSAAYFCASSPAGRGTDIQYFGAGTRLSVL.

This chain connects TRBV5-4 to TRBJ1-4, with D perhaps matching TRBD1 (6 bases). Deletions cut 0 bases from V and 8 bases from J, with 14 bases between. The germline gives CDR1 SGHNT, CDR2 YYREEE (reference sequence). CDR3 length: 15 residues. The CDR3 here is CASSLDGGGAEKLFF. CDR3 DNA sequence: TGTGCCAGCAGCTTGGATGGAGGGGGGGCGGAAAAACTGTTTTTT.